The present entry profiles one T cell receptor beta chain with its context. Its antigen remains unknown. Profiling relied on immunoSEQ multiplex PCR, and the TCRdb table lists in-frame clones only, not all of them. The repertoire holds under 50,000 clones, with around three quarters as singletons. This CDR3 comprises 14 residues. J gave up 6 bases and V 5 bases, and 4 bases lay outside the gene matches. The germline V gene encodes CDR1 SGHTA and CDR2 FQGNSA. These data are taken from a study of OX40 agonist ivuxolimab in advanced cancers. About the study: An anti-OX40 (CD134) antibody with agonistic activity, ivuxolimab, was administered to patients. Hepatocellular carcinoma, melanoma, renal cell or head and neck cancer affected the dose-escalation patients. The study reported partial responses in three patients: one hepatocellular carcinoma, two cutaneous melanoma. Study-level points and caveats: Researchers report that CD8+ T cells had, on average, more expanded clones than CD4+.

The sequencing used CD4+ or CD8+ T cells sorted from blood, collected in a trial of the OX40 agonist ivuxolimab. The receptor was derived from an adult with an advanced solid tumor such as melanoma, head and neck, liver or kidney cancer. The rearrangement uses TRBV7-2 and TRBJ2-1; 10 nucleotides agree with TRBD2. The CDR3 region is CASSITSGVNEQFF. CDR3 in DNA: TGTGCCAGCAGCATAACTAGCGGGGTCAATGAGCAGTTCTTC.